In its sample, the clone carrying this T cell receptor (beta chain) was seen many times. Its antigen is as yet unknown. TCRdb called the reads again in MiXCR, with one record for every CDR3 protein. Of approximately 300,000 distinct CDR3 sequences listed, 25% to 35% are singletons. These data come from a study of T cell repertoires in cytomegalovirus infection. Study as a whole: It was the public TCR beta signatures that indicated both CMV infection and matching HLA type. Study-wide points: HLA-C-restricted CMV clonotypes gave the most frequent clonotype in two of eight donors.

This TCR was recovered from a human donor in good health (CMV status not recorded). Some clones in this sample may be carry-over from other donors' samples. The starting material was cultured PBMCs, obtained from culture after CMV antigen stimulation.

CDR3 DNA sequence: TGTGCCAGCAGTTTAGTCCAGGCGAATTCACCCCTCCACTTT. Encoded protein: CASSLVQANSPLHF. This chain uses TRBV12-3 or TRBV12-4 with TRBJ1-6; no reliable D call. This CDR3 has 14 residues. V was pared by 1 base and J by 7 bases, with 8 bases between.